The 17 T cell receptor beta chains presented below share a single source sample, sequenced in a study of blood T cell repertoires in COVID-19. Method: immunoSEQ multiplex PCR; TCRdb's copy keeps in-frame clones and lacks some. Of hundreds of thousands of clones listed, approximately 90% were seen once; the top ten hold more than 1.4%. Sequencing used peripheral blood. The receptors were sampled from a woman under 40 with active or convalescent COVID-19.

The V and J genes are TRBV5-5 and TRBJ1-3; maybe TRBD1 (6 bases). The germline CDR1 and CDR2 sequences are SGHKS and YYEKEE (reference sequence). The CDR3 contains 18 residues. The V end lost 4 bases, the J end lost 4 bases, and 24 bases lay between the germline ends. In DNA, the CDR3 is TGTGCCAGCAGCCGCCCCGACCCGACACAGGGTTCAGGAAACACCATATATTTT. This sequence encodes CASSRPDPTQGSGNTIYF.

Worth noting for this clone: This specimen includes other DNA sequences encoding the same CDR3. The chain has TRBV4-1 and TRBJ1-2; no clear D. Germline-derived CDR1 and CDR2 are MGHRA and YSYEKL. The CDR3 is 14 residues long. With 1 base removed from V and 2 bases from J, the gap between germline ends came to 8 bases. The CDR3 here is CASSQARGNYGYTF. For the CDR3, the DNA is TGCGCCAGCAGCCAAGCTCGAGGGAACTATGGCTACACCTTC.

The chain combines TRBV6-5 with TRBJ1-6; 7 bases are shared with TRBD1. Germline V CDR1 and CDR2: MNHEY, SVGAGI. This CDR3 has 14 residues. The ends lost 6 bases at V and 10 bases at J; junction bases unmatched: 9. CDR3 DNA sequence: TGTGCCAGCAGCGGACAGGTCTTAAGATCACCCCTCCACTTT. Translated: CASSGQVLRSPLHF.

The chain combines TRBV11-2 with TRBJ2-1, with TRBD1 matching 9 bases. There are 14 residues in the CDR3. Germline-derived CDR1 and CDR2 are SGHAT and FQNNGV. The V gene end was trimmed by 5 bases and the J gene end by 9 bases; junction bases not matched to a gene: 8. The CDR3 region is CASSATGGRFEQFF. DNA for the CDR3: TGTGCCAGCAGCGCCACAGGGGGCAGGTTTGAGCAGTTCTTC. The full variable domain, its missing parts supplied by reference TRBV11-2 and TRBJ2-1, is EAGVAQSPRYKIIEKRQSVAFWCNPISGHATLYWYQQILGQGPKLLIQFQNNGVVDDSQLPKDRFSAERLKGVDSTLKIQPAKLEDSAVYLCASSATGGRFEQFFGPGTRLTVL.

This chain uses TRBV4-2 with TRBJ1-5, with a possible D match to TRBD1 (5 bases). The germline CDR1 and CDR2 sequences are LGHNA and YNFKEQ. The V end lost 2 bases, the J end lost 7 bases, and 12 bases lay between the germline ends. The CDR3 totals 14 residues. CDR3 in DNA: TGTGCCAGCAGCCAACAGGGTATAGAGCAGCCCCAGCATTTT. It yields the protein CASSQQGIEQPQHF.

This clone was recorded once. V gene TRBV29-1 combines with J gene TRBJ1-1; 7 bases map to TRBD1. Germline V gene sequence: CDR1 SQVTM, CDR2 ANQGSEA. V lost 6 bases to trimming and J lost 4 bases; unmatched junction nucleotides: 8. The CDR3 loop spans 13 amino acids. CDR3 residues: CSVGDRVGTEAFF. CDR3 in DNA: TGCAGCGTAGGCGACAGGGTCGGCACTGAAGCTTTCTTT.

The CDR3 loop reads CATSRDRQGGRTEAFF. The CDR3 DNA follows: TGTGCCACCAGCAGAGATCGACAGGGGGGACGTACTGAAGCTTTCTTT. This chain connects TRBV15 to TRBJ1-1, with 9 bases aligning to TRBD1. Unmatched junction bases numbered 7, after V lost 0 bases and J lost 5 bases. This CDR3 is built from 16 residues. The germline CDR1 and CDR2 sequences are LNHNV and YYDKDF (reference sequence). The variable domain in full, completed from reference TRBV15 and TRBJ1-1, reads DAMVIQNPRYQVTQFGKPVTLSCSQTLNHNVMYWYQQKSSQAPKLLFHYYDKDFNNEADTPDNFQSRRPNTSFCFLDIRSPGLGDTAMYLCATSRDRQGGRTEAFFGQGTRLTVV.

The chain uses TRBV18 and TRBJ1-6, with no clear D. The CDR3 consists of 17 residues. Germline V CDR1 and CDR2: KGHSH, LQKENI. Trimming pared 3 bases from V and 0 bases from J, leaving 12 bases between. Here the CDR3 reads CASSPAWLSSYNSPLHF. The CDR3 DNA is TGTGCCAGCTCACCCGCTTGGTTGAGCTCCTATAATTCACCCCTCCACTTT.

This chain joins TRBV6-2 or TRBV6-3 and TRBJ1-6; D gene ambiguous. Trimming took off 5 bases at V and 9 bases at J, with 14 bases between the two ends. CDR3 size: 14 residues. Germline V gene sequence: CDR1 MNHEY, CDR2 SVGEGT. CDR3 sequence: CASSLGSTSSPLHF. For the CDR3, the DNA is TGTGCCAGCAGTCTCGGAAGCACTAGTTCACCCCTCCACTTT.

The CDR3 DNA reads as TGTGCCAGCAGCAACAACAAGGGACAACTAGCCAAAAACATTCAGTACTTC. Its translation is CASSNNKGQLAKNIQYF. This chain uses TRBV21-1 with TRBJ2-4; TRBD1, the D gene given by the table, was not confirmed from the DNA. TRBV21-1 corresponds to a pseudogene. This CDR3 has 17 residues.

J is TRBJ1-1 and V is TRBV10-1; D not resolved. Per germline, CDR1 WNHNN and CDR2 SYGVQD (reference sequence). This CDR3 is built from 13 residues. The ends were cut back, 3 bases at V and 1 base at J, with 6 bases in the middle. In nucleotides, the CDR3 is TGCGCCAGCAGTGAAGAGGAGAACACTGAAGCTTTCTTT. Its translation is CASSEEENTEAFF.

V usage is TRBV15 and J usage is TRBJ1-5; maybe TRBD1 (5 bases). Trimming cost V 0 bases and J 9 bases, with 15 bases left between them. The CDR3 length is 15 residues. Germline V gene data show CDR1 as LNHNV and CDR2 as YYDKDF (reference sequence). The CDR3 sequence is CATSREVGGTAPQHF. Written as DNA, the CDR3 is TGTGCCACCAGCAGAGAGGTCGGGGGGACGGCGCCCCAGCATTTT.

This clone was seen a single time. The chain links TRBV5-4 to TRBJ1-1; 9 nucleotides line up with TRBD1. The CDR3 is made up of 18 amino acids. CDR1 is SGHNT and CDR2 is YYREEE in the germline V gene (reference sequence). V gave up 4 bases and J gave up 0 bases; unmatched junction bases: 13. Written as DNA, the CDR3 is TGTGCCAGCAGCCTAACAGGGGGCAAACAAAGGATGAACACTGAAGCTTTCTTT. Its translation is CASSLTGGKQRMNTEAFF. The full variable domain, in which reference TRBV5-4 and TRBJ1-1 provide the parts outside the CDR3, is ETGVTQSPTHLIKTRGQQVTLRCSSQSGHNTVSWYQQALGQGPQFIFQYYREEENGRGNFPPRFSGLQFPNYSSELNVNALELDDSALYLCASSLTGGKQRMNTEAFFGQGTRLTVV.

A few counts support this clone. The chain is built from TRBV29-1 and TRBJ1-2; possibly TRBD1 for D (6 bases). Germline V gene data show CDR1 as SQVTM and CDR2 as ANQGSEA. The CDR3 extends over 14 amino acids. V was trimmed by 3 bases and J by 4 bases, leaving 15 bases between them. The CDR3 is CSVDLQGISYGYTF. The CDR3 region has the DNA TGCAGCGTTGATTTACAGGGAATTTCCTATGGCTACACCTTC.

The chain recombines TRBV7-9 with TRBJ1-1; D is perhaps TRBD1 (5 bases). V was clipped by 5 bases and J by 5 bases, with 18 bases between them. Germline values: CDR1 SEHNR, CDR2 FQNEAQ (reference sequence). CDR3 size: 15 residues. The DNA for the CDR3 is TGTGCCAGCAGCCCCGGGGACTGGCCGGGAACTGAAGCTTTCTTT. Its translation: CASSPGDWPGTEAFF.

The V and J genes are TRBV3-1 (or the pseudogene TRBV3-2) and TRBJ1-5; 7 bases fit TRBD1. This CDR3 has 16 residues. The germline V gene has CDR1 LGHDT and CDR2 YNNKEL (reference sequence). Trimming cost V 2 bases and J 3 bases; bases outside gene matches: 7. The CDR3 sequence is CASSQTTGNPNQPQHF. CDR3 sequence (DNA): TGTGCCAGCAGCCAAACGACAGGGAATCCCAATCAGCCCCAGCATTTT.

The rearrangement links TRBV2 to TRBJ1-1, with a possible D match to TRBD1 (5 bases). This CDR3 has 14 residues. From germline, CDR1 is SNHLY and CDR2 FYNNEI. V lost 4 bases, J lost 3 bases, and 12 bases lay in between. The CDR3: CASSVGWGDTEAFF. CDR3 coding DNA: TGTGCCAGCAGTGTCGGCTGGGGCGACACTGAAGCTTTCTTT.